Included here is one T cell receptor (beta chain) sequence, with context. The data are from a study of cytomegalovirus exposure and HLA in healthy donors. Measured with immunoSEQ multiplex PCR; TCRdb has only the in-frame clones, and not every one. Found here are 85,000 to 120,000 clones, around 89% of them singletons; the top ten hold less than 2%. Germline CDR1 and CDR2: SGHNT and YYREEE (reference sequence). This CDR3 is 18 amino acids long. V lost 4 bases and J lost 0, with 19 bases in between. This TCR came from a woman aged 18-35 years in good health and CMV-seropositive. The chain carries TRBV5-4 and TRBJ2-2, with a possible D match to TRBD2 (6 bases). Sequenced material: PBMCs. CDR3: CASSPMEGRGANTGELFF. In nucleotides, the CDR3 is TGTGCCAGCAGCCCGATGGAGGGTCGTGGGGCGAACACCGGGGAGCTGTTTTTT.